This TCR beta chain was recovered during a study of regulatory T cells in long-lasting Graves disease. Study overall: A definition of persistent Graves' disease required over 5 years of antithyroid drugs plus positive TSH receptor antibodies. Study-wide results and caveats: The study examined only peripheral blood, not thyroid tissue. Persistent disease samples used TRBV28, TRBJ1-2 and TRBJ2-5 preferentially.

This clonotype was detected ten times or more. Its antigen remains unidentified. The germline V gene encodes CDR1 MDHEN and CDR2 SYDVKM. This CDR3 has 14 residues. The V gene end was trimmed by 2 bases and the J gene end by 4 bases; junction bases not matched to a gene: 5. Time point reported: persistent/refractory GD, antithyroid drugs over 5 years with positive TRAb. Isolated PBMC RNA provided the starting material for the TCR library. Under American Thyroid Association guidelines, Graves' disease was diagnosed. TCR beta libraries were built with iRepertoire HTBI primers and Arm-PCR of CDR3 regions. Using its own MiXCR run on the multiplex PCR reads, TCRdb lists one record per CDR3 protein. This table has under 450,000 distinct CDR3 sequences, about 23% appearing once.

The sequences come from peripheral blood mononuclear cells (PBMCs), collected when the disease was refractory, from a patient treated with antithyroid drugs. The TCR originated in a woman aged 40 to 50 with Graves disease. The chain recombines TRBV28 with TRBJ2-7; 7 bases align to TRBD2. The CDR3 sequence is CASSLPSGSYEQYF. The CDR3 DNA reads TGTGCCAGCAGTTTACCTAGCGGTTCGTACGAGCAGTACTTC.